This T cell receptor beta chain was found in a study of blood T cells in healthy people across ages. Findings and caveats of the study: Naive T cell percentage strongly correlated with TCR beta diversity. The CMV status of each donor remained undetermined, and this could have confounded shifts in expanded clonotypes.

The use of a sample-barcoded 5' primer and a J-beta primer mix characterized a second PCR of about 6 to 11 cycles. TCRdb processed the 5' RACE reads anew with MiXCR; each CDR3 protein has one entry. The data hold fewer than 900,000 distinct CDR3 sequences, with more than 40% observed a single time. This clonotype showed up many times. Its antigen is still unknown. The TCR sequence derives from a woman aged 55-70 years in good health. The source material was blood.

CDR3 in DNA: TGTGCCAGCAGTCTTCAGAGCGGAAGCACAGATACGCAGTATTTT. Its translation: CASSLQSGSTDTQYF. V usage is TRBV7-3 and J usage is TRBJ2-3; tentatively, D is TRBD2 (5 bases). The V gene lost 6 bases and the J gene lost 0 bases, with 13 bases spanning the gap. CDR3 size: 15 residues. Germline CDR1 reads SGHTA; CDR2 reads FQGTGA. Full variable domain (missing parts from reference TRBV7-3 and TRBJ2-3): GAGVSQTPSNKVTEKGKYVELRCDPISGHTALYWYRQSLGQGPEFLIYFQGTGAADDSGLPNDRFFAVRPEGSVSTLKIQRTERGDSAVYLCASSLQSGSTDTQYFGPGTRLTVL.